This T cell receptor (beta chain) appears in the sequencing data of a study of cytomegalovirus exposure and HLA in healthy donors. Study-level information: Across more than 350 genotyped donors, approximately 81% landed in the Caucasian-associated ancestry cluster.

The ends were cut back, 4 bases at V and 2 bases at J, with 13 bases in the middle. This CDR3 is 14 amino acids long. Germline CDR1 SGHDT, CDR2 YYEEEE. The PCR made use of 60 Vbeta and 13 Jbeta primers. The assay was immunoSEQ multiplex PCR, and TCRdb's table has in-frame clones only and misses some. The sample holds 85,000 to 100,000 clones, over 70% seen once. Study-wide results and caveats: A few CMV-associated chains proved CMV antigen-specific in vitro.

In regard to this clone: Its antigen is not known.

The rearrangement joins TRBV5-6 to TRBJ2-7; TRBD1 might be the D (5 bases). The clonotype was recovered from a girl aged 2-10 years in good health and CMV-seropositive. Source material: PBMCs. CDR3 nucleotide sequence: TGTGCCAGCAGCCCAACCGACAGCGCCTACGAGCAGTACTTC. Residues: CASSPTDSAYEQYF.